The 20 T cell receptor beta chains given below trace back to one sample, sequenced in a study of identical twins. TCRdb independently ran MiXCR on the 5' RACE reads; one entry per CDR3 protein. The table shows 450,000 to 500,000 distinct CDR3 sequences, with roughly an eighth occurring only once. Separately, the same data were catalogued under a study of yellow fever vaccine responses in identical twins.

The material sequenced was CD4+ T cells sorted from blood. The receptors here all came from a woman aged 18-35 years in good health.

This clonotype was seen repeatedly, ten times or more. The J gene is TRBJ1-6, the V gene TRBV15; no clear D gene. Germline CDR1 reads LNHNV; CDR2 reads YYDKDF (reference sequence). V lost 5 bases and J 5 bases, leaving 13 bases between the germline ends. This CDR3 is built from 15 residues. In DNA, the CDR3 is TGTGCCACCAGCTCTGGGCAGTCTCATAATTCACCCCTCCACTTT. This codes for CATSSGQSHNSPLHF.

The J gene is TRBJ2-2, the V gene TRBV21-1; no check of the table's D call, TRBD2, against the DNA was made. TRBV21-1 is termed a pseudogene. There are 17 residues in the CDR3. The DNA of the CDR3 is TGTGCCAGCAGCAAAATGGGAGAGCAGGGGAACACCGGGGAGCTGTTTTTT. Translation: CASSKMGEQGNTGELFF.

The CDR3 reads CASSRTGGSGGELFF. The DNA for the CDR3 is TGCGCCAGCAGCCGAACAGGAGGTTCGGGCGGGGAGCTGTTTTTT. This chain connects TRBV4-3 to TRBJ2-2, with D possibly called TRBD1 or TRBD2 (5 bases each). The CDR3 has 15 amino acids. Germline V CDR1 and CDR2: LGHNA, YSLEER. The germline V and J ends were trimmed by 4 bases and 7 bases, with 16 bases remaining between them.

This sequence joins TRBV27 and TRBJ2-5; maybe TRBD2 (6 bases). This CDR3 is 13 amino acids long. Trimming removed 5 bases from V and 4 bases from J, with 11 bases in between. Germline V gene sequence: CDR1 MNHEY, CDR2 SMNVEV (reference sequence). The CDR3 DNA is TGTGCCAGCAGTCCGGACGGGAGAGAGACCCAGTACTTC. This sequence encodes CASSPDGRETQYF.

This clonotype was picked up a small number of times. The chain uses TRBV7-9 and TRBJ1-4, with D unresolved. The germline CDR1 and CDR2 sequences are SEHNR and FQNEAQ (reference sequence). V was pared by 2 bases and J by 8 bases, with 9 bases between. The CDR3 length is 13 residues. The CDR3 loop reads CASSLQSREKLFF. CDR3 in DNA: TGTGCCAGCAGCTTACAGAGTAGGGAAAAACTGTTTTTT.

This clonotype was seen only a few times. The gene calls are TRBV5-4 and TRBJ2-7; D is perhaps TRBD1 (5 bases). Germline-derived CDR1 and CDR2 are SGHNT and YYREEE (reference sequence). Trimming removed 0 bases from V and 7 bases from J, with 8 bases in between. There are 12 residues in the CDR3. Here the CDR3 reads CASSLGDSEQYF. CDR3 bases: TGTGCCAGCAGCTTGGGTGACAGTGAGCAGTACTTC.

In this sample, this clonotype turned up a few times. The gene calls are TRBV15 and TRBJ2-7; TRBD1 matches 8 bases. The CDR3 spans 16 residues. CDR1 LNHNV and CDR2 YYDKDF come from the germline V gene (reference sequence). V trimming: 1 base; J trimming: 3 bases; junction bases outside the gene matches: 8. The CDR3 loop is CATSRGRGRSFYEQYF. CDR3 coding DNA: TGTGCCACCAGCAGAGGCAGGGGGCGATCTTTCTACGAGCAGTACTTC.

The CDR3 here is CAISGGASNANTGELFF. The CDR3 DNA reads as TGTGCCATCAGTGGTGGGGCCTCCAACGCGAACACCGGGGAGCTGTTTTTT. The rearrangement joins TRBV10-3 to TRBJ2-2; D possibly corresponds to TRBD1 (5 bases). The CDR3 spans 17 residues. The V end was cut by 4 bases, the J end by 0 bases, with 15 bases between. Germline CDR1 is ENHRY and CDR2 is SYGVKD.

V and J are TRBV2 and TRBJ2-1; 9 nucleotides align to TRBD2. Trimming cost V 10 bases and J 2 bases; bases outside gene matches: 12. The CDR3 totals 16 residues. The germline gives CDR1 SNHLY, CDR2 FYNNEI. CDR3 residues: CATLWEVAGAYNEQFF. CDR3 in DNA: TGTGCCACCCTCTGGGAGGTAGCGGGGGCCTACAATGAGCAGTTCTTC. The variable domain in full, completed from reference TRBV2 and TRBJ2-1, reads EPEVTQTPSHQVTQMGQEVILRCVPISNHLYFYWYRQILGQKVEFLVSFYNNEISEKSEIFDDQFSVERPDGSNFTLKIRSTKLEDSAMYFCATLWEVAGAYNEQFFGPGTRLTVL.

The CDR3, as DNA: TGCGCCAGCAGCCAAGAGGAGGGAGTCTGGAATGAGCAGTTCTTC. Translating gives CASSQEEGVWNEQFF. V is TRBV4-1 and J is TRBJ2-1, with D perhaps TRBD2 (6 bases). The V gene's germline CDR1 is MGHRA and CDR2 YSYEKL. The CDR3 sequence is 15 residues long. V was clipped by 0 bases and J by 7 bases, with 13 bases between them.

CDR3 coding DNA: TGTGCCAGCTCACCAACCGGGACGGACCACCTCCAAGATGGGTACTTC. Its protein is CASSPTGTDHLQDGYF. The genes are TRBV18 and TRBJ2-5; either TRBD1 or TRBD2 may fit D (5 bases each). This CDR3 comprises 16 residues. The germline V gene encodes CDR1 KGHSH and CDR2 LQKENI. V was shortened by 2 bases and J by 13 bases, with 26 bases between the two germline ends. Full variable domain (rest looked up from reference TRBV18 and TRBJ2-5): NAGVMQNPRHLVRRRGQEARLRCSPMKGHSHVYWYRQLPEEGLKFMVYLQKENIIDESGMPKERFSAEFPKEGPSILRIQQVVRGDSAAYFCASSPTGTDHLQDGYFGPGTRLLVL.

In this sample, this clonotype turned up many times. The chain carries TRBV29-1 and TRBJ2-7, with 7 bases aligning to TRBD1. Losses at the gene ends were 5 bases for V and 3 bases for J; bases not matched to a gene: 7. Looked up from germline, CDR1 is SQVTM and CDR2 is ANQGSEA. The CDR3 sequence is 13 residues long. The CDR3 bases are TGCAGCGTTTGGCGTCAGGGGGACTACGAGCAGTACTTC. This encodes CSVWRQGDYEQYF.

This clonotype occurred a few times. V usage is TRBV20-1 and J usage is TRBJ2-3, with D possibly being TRBD1 (6 bases). Trimming cost V 4 bases and J 4 bases, with 6 bases left between them. The germline V gene encodes CDR1 DFQATT and CDR2 SNEGSKA (reference sequence). The CDR3 loop spans 11 amino acids. CDR3 nucleotide sequence: TGCAGTGCTACAGGGGCAGATACGCAGTATTTT. Translating it yields CSATGADTQYF.

The J gene is TRBJ2-1, the V gene TRBV4-3; D is unclear. Germline CDR1 and CDR2: LGHNA and YSLEER. The CDR3 covers 14 residues. Trimming pared 1 base from V and 5 bases from J, leaving 9 bases between. This CDR3 is CASSQVPRDNEQFF. DNA for the CDR3: TGCGCCAGCAGCCAAGTTCCGCGTGACAATGAGCAGTTCTTC.

The chain employs TRBV2 and TRBJ2-6; 7 bases align to TRBD2. V was clipped by 5 bases and J by 1 base; unmatched bases: 8. CDR3 length equals 17 residues. Looked up from germline, CDR1 is SNHLY and CDR2 is FYNNEI. The CDR3 loop is CASSYRRLASGANVLTF. The CDR3 bases are TGTGCCAGCAGTTACCGGAGACTAGCTTCTGGGGCCAACGTCCTGACTTTC.

In its sample, this clonotype was seen many times. The chain's CDR3 is CASSQLVGGTGELFF. The CDR3 nucleotides are TGTGCCAGCAGCCAATTGGTTGGAGGCACCGGGGAGCTGTTTTTT. The V gene is TRBV4-2, the J gene TRBJ2-2, with a possible D match to TRBD2 (5 bases). Between the trimmed V and J ends, which lost 2 bases and 4 bases, there was a span of 11 bases. Germline loops: CDR1 LGHNA, CDR2 YNFKEQ. CDR3 length equals 15 residues.

This clonotype was seen more than once but under ten times. CDR3 nucleotides: TGCAGTGCCCCAGGAGGGGGCAGGACCGGGGAGCTGTTTTTT. Translating it yields CSAPGGGRTGELFF. This rearrangement joins TRBV20-1 to TRBJ2-2; possible D gene TRBD1, 7 bases. Germline-derived CDR1 and CDR2 are DFQATT and SNEGSKA (reference sequence). The CDR3 consists of 14 residues. V lost 6 bases to trimming and J lost 5 bases, with 16 bases between them.

V and J are TRBV4-3 and TRBJ2-7, with D possibly TRBD2 on 5 matching bases. In germline, CDR1 is LGHNA, CDR2 YSLEER. The CDR3 contains 16 residues. The ends were cut back, 0 bases at V and 3 bases at J, with 15 bases in the middle. CDR3 protein: CASSQDWAVGSYEQYF. As DNA, the CDR3 is TGCGCCAGCAGCCAAGATTGGGCAGTTGGGAGCTACGAGCAGTACTTC.

A few counts support this clonotype. The J gene is TRBJ2-7, the V gene TRBV5-6; either TRBD1 or TRBD2 may supply D (5 bases each). From germline, CDR1 is SGHDT and CDR2 YYEEEE. Trimming took 0 bases from V and 0 from J, leaving 7 bases between them. CDR3 length: 14 residues. The CDR3 DNA sequence: TGTGCCAGCAGCTTGGACGGGACCTCCTACGAGCAGTACTTC. This sequence encodes CASSLDGTSYEQYF.

The rearrangement uses TRBV5-6 and TRBJ2-5; perhaps TRBD2 as D (6 bases). The CDR3 loop spans 15 amino acids. The germline CDR1 and CDR2 sequences are SGHDT and YYEEEE. Trimming left V 4 bases short and J 5 bases short, with 18 bases between. The CDR3 is CASSRPLAIGETQYF. The CDR3 DNA sequence: TGTGCCAGCAGCAGACCACTAGCTATCGGGGAGACCCAGTACTTC.